This T cell receptor (beta chain) was captured in a study of T cells in localized non-small cell lung cancer. Study results and caveats: Without multi-region sequencing, intratumor heterogeneity could not be excluded. Uninvolved adjacent lung, not tumor, had the highest T cell clonality. Turning up in adjacent lung were a median about 56 of the top 100 tumor clones.

As to this clone: No antigen is known for it.

Trimming at V came to 4 bases and at J to 0 bases, leaving 4 bases not matched to a gene. This CDR3 comprises 15 residues. The germline V gene has CDR1 MGHRA and CDR2 YSYEKL. Data came from immunoSEQ multiplex PCR; TCRdb stores just in-frame clones and leaves some out. The sample lists 25,000 to 30,000 clones, around 89% seen once, with 10% to 15% in the top ten. The chain joins TRBV4-1 to TRBJ2-3, with 7 bases identical to TRBD2. Material: peripheral blood, obtained before any cancer treatment. The TCR originated in a female donor of 60 years or more with stage III squamous cell lung carcinoma. CDR3 bases: TGCGCCAGCAGCCTACTAGCGCTTAGCACAGATACGCAGTATTTT. Its translation is CASSLLALSTDTQYF.